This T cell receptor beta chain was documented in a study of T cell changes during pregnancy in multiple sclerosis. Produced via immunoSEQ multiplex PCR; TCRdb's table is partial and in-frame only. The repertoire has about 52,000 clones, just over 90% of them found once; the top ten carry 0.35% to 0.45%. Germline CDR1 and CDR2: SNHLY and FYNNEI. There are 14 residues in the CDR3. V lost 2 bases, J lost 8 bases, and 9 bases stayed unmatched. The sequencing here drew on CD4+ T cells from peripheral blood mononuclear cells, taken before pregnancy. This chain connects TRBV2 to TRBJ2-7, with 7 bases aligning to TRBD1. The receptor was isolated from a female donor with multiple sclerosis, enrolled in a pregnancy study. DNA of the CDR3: TGTGCCAGCAGTGAAAGGGAGAGGGGGCGTAAGCAGTACTTC. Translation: CASSERERGRKQYF.